This T cell receptor (beta chain) comes out of a study of blood T cells in healthy people across ages. Turning to this clonotype: A much larger clone is a single base away; this may be a read error.

Drawing of peripheral blood yielded about 9.8 milliliters from each donor. Combining a sample-barcoded 5' primer with a J-beta primer mix, a second PCR ran for roughly 7 to 12 cycles. A template-switch adaptor that had 12 random nucleotides put a tag on each cDNA molecule. Paired-end reads containing CDR3 totaled no fewer than 2.5 million for each sample. Each CDR3 protein is one row after TCRdb ran MiXCR on the 5' RACE reads. In the table there are some 940,000 distinct CDR3 sequences, about 29% of which are singletons. The CDR3 consists of 13 residues. V was shortened by 4 bases and J by 2 bases, with 6 bases between the two germline ends. CDR1 and CDR2 (germline): MNHNS, SASEGT. These records were also assigned to another study, of T cells of mothers and their children. This second study says: Overlap ran slightly, non-significantly higher for related than unrelated mother-child pairs.

This receptor was identified in a woman aged 40 to 50 in good health. The sample consisted of blood. The chain couples TRBV6-1 to TRBJ1-5, with a tentative D call TRBD1 (5 bases). The CDR3 here is CASSVQGNQPQHF. In nucleotides, the CDR3 is TGTGCCAGCAGTGTACAGGGCAATCAGCCCCAGCATTTT.